Listed here are 12 T cell receptor beta chains from one sample, sequenced in a study of blood T cell repertoires in COVID-19 (dated by TCRdb to the early 2020s). Libraries were made using the immunoSEQ multiplex PCR assay. The clones in this table, taken by TCRdb from immuneACCESS, are in-frame only. Not every clone is retained; where verified, under half of the shortfall comes from an unresolved V gene, and the cause of the rest is unknown. This sample holds just under 300,000 clones; more than 75% were observed only once. 1% to 1.5% of the sample is taken by the ten largest. Material: peripheral blood. These receptors all come from a man between 65 and 85 years old with acute or convalescent COVID-19.

The V call is TRBV6-5, the J call TRBJ1-6; 11 bases match TRBD1. Per germline, CDR1 MNHEY and CDR2 SVGAGI. J was trimmed by 8 bases and V by 11 bases; bases with no gene match: 5. The CDR3 sequence is 13 residues long. CDR3: CAGGQGAYSPLHF. In DNA form, the CDR3 reads TGTGCCGGCGGACAGGGGGCGTATTCACCCCTCCACTTT.

As to this clone: The sample carries other DNA sequences with the same CDR3. The chain links TRBV7-2 to TRBJ2-7; D not resolved. Germline V gives CDR1 SGHTA, CDR2 FQGNSA. CDR3 size: 13 residues. Trimming cost V 1 base and J 2 bases, with 6 bases left between them. The CDR3 region has the DNA TGTGCCAGCAGCTTAGGCAGTCCCTACGAGCAGTACTTC. As protein: CASSLGSPYEQYF. Based on the CDR3 plus reference TRBV7-2 and TRBJ2-7, the full variable domain is GAGVSQSPSNKVTEKGKDVELRCDPISGHTALYWYRQSLGQGLEFLIYFQGNSAPDKSGLPSDRFSAERTGGSVSTLTIQRTQQEDSAVYLCASSLGSPYEQYFGPGTRLTVT.

J is TRBJ2-1 and V is TRBV29-1; TRBD2 is a possible D gene (5 bases). This CDR3 has 15 amino acids. CDR1 and CDR2 (germline): SQVTM, ANQGSEA. Trimming stripped 7 bases from V and 3 bases from J, with 19 bases between. The chain's CDR3 is CSGAAGPSRYNEQFF. Here the CDR3 DNA reads TGCAGCGGTGCCGCCGGGCCTAGCCGCTACAATGAGCAGTTCTTC.

V gene TRBV5-4 combines with J gene TRBJ1-1; weak D call: TRBD1 (5 bases). This CDR3 is 12 amino acids long. The germline V gene encodes CDR1 SGHNT and CDR2 YYREEE (reference sequence). V lost 8 bases and J lost 6, with 14 bases in between. The CDR3 sequence is CASRTPQAEAFF. CDR3 DNA sequence: TGTGCCAGTCGGACCCCACAGGCTGAAGCTTTCTTT.

V and J are TRBV20-1 and TRBJ2-1, with a tentative D call TRBD2 (6 bases). Germline assignment: CDR1 DFQATT and CDR2 SNEGSKA (reference sequence). This CDR3 is built from 10 residues. V gave up 5 bases and J gave up 8 bases, with 7 bases separating them. In DNA, the CDR3 is TGCAGTGCTCGGAGGGATGAGCAGTTCTTC. This sequence encodes CSARRDEQFF.

The CDR3 region has the DNA TGTGCCAGCAGCTTGGCCGGACAGGGGACCTACGAGCAGTACTTC. As protein: CASSLAGQGTYEQYF. The chain links TRBV5-4 to TRBJ2-7, with 9 bases fitting TRBD1. V shed 0 bases and J 2 bases; nucleotides not matched to a gene: 3. The germline V gene has CDR1 SGHNT and CDR2 YYREEE (reference sequence). This CDR3 spans 15 amino acids.

The rearrangement links TRBV4-2 to TRBJ2-5; no definite D call. Trimming removed 0 bases from V and 1 base from J, with 9 bases in between. CDR1 and CDR2 (germline): LGHNA, YNFKEQ. The CDR3 runs to 15 residues. CDR3 in amino acids: CASSQDQDFQETQYF. The CDR3, as DNA: TGTGCCAGCAGCCAAGATCAAGACTTCCAAGAGACCCAGTACTTC.

This clone has more than one count but fewer than ten. The CDR3 bases are TGTGCCAGCTCCCGGGTACCATATAGCAATCAGCCCCAGCATTTT. Translation: CASSRVPYSNQPQHF. This chain joins TRBV28 and TRBJ1-5; D remains unclear. Trimming removed 8 bases at V and 0 bases at J, with 14 bases between. The CDR3 extends over 15 amino acids. From germline, CDR1 is MDHEN and CDR2 SYDVKM.

The rearrangement joins TRBV15 to TRBJ2-7; TRBD1 agrees at 8 bases. CDR3 length equals 13 residues. Germline V lookup: CDR1 LNHNV, CDR2 YYDKDF (reference sequence). With V trimmed by 4 bases and J by 3 bases, 2 bases remained unmatched. The CDR3 spells CATSTDRGYEQYF. The CDR3 nucleotides are TGTGCCACCAGCACAGACAGGGGCTACGAGCAGTACTTC.

In its sample, this clone was seen once. The chain joins TRBV18 to TRBJ2-2, with 10 bases aligning to TRBD1. CDR3 length: 16 residues. Germline lookup yields CDR1 KGHSH and CDR2 LQKENI. V lost 5 bases and J lost 4; bases outside the gene matches: 7. The CDR3 DNA reads as TGTGCCAGCTCATTCAGTGGGACAGGGGCCACCGGGGAGCTGTTTTTT. Its translation is CASSFSGTGATGELFF.

Only a few counts were recorded for this clone. V usage is TRBV5-1 and J usage is TRBJ1-2; tentative D call: TRBD1 (6 bases). Trimming removed 0 bases from V and 8 bases from J, with 11 bases in between. The CDR3 runs to 13 residues. Germline V gene data show CDR1 as SGHRS and CDR2 as YFSETQ. CDR3 region: CASSLAGGSGYTF. As DNA, the CDR3 is TGCGCCAGCAGCTTGGCGGGGGGCTCAGGCTACACCTTC.

This sequence joins TRBV9 and TRBJ2-7, with 7 bases that match TRBD2. There are 13 residues in the CDR3. Looked up from germline, CDR1 is SGDLS and CDR2 is YYNGEE. The V gene end was trimmed by 10 bases and the J gene end by 6 bases; junction bases not matched to a gene: 13. CDR3 region: CAGSSGASGEQYF. In nucleotides, the CDR3 is TGTGCCGGCTCCAGCGGGGCCTCGGGCGAGCAGTACTTC.